What follows are 13 T cell receptor beta chains derived from one specimen sequenced in a study of blood T cell repertoires in COVID-19 (dated by TCRdb to about 2020). The method was the immunoSEQ multiplex PCR assay. The source is immuneACCESS, and TCRdb retained only in-frame sequences with V and J called. Part of the clones is not carried over; for the studies checked, unresolved V genes explain less than half of this, and the remainder is unexplained. The sample table lists about 290,000 clones, 85% to 90% of them with a count of one. About 4.6% of the sample comes from the top ten. The sample comprised peripheral blood. These receptor sequences come from a man aged 40-50 years with acute or convalescent COVID-19.

This rearrangement joins TRBV29-1 to TRBJ1-3, with D perhaps matching TRBD1 (5 bases). Per germline, CDR1 SQVTM and CDR2 ANQGSEA. V lost 6 bases and J lost 0, with 9 bases in between. The CDR3 length is 13 residues. CDR3 nucleotides: TGCAGCGTCCTGACAGCCTCTGGAAACACCATATATTTT. The encoded protein is CSVLTASGNTIYF.

In its sample, this clone was seen once. The V call is TRBV12-3 or TRBV12-4, the J call TRBJ2-2; TRBD1 might be the D (6 bases). Trimming stripped 9 bases from V and 5 bases from J, with 10 bases between. The CDR3 spans 12 residues. CDR3: CARMDSTGELFF. CDR3 DNA sequence: TGTGCCAGAATGGACAGTACCGGGGAGCTGTTTTTT.

This sequence joins TRBV2 and TRBJ2-7; D is undetermined. The V gene lost 4 bases and the J gene lost 3 bases, with 13 bases spanning the gap. The CDR3 sequence is 14 residues long. CDR1 is SNHLY and CDR2 is FYNNEI in the germline V gene. CDR3 nucleotide sequence: TGTGCCAGCAGTGGGGTCTCAGGATACTACGAGCAGTACTTC. This codes for CASSGVSGYYEQYF.

The chain employs TRBV10-2 and TRBJ2-3; a possible D gene is TRBD2 (5 bases). V lost 3 bases and J 6 bases, leaving 7 bases between the germline ends. The CDR3 loop spans 12 amino acids. Germline CDR1 WSHSY, CDR2 SAAADI. The CDR3 nucleotides are TGCGCCAGCAGTGAAGGCGGGGATACGCAGTATTTT. Amino acids: CASSEGGDTQYF.

The V and J genes are TRBV7-6 and TRBJ1-1; 9 nucleotides align to TRBD1. This CDR3 is built from 14 residues. Germline CDR1 is SGHVS and CDR2 is FNYEAQ. V was pared by 6 bases and J by 1 base, with 3 bases of the junction left unmatched. The CDR3 loop reads CASSPGQGNTEAFF. The CDR3 DNA follows: TGTGCCAGCAGTCCGGGACAGGGGAACACTGAAGCTTTCTTT.

A remark on this clone: The sample contains more than one DNA sequence encoding this CDR3. The rearrangement uses TRBV5-1 and TRBJ2-1; 9 bases agree with TRBD2. Trimming at V came to 1 base and at J to 7 bases, leaving 3 bases not matched to a gene. The CDR3 totals 14 residues. CDR1 is SGHRS and CDR2 is YFSETQ in the germline V gene. In DNA, the CDR3 is TGCGCCAGCAGCTTGTTAGCGGGGGAGAATGAGCAGTTCTTC. This codes for CASSLLAGENEQFF.

V usage is TRBV2 and J usage is TRBJ1-6; D unresolved. From germline, CDR1 is SNHLY and CDR2 FYNNEI. Trimming took 2 bases from V and 0 from J, leaving 8 bases between them. The CDR3 is made up of 16 amino acids. CDR3 loop: CASSELLSSYNSPLHF. Here the CDR3 DNA reads TGTGCCAGCAGTGAACTGCTGAGCTCCTATAATTCACCCCTCCACTTT.

This rearrangement joins TRBV3-1 (or the pseudogene TRBV3-2) to TRBJ2-7, with 9 positions matching TRBD1. The CDR3 spans 14 residues. The V gene's germline CDR1 is LGHDT and CDR2 YNNKEL (reference sequence). Trimming cost V 5 bases and J 3 bases; bases outside gene matches: 5. The DNA for the CDR3 is TGTGCCAGCAGCTCCGGGACAGGGCACTACGAGCAGTACTTC. This sequence encodes CASSSGTGHYEQYF.

This sequence joins TRBV6-1 and TRBJ1-2; D is undetermined. The CDR3 runs to 15 residues. The V and J ends lost 3 bases and 8 bases respectively, with 19 bases between them. The germline V gene has CDR1 MNHNS and CDR2 SASEGT. The CDR3 DNA follows: TGTGCCAGCAGTGACCGACGGACGGCCTCGGGAGGCTACACCTTC. It specifies CASSDRRTASGGYTF.

Turning to this clone: One end of the junction fails to match germline, which may point to a read error. V is TRBV15 and J is TRBJ1-4; D unclear. CDR3 length: 14 amino acids. Germline loops: CDR1 LNHNV, CDR2 YYDKDF (reference sequence). Here the CDR3 DNA reads TGTGCCACCAGGAGAGAATATCGGGTTGAAAAACTGTTTTTT. Translating gives CATRREYRVEKLFF. Combining the CDR3 with reference TRBV15 and TRBJ1-4 gives the whole variable domain DAMVIQNPRYQVTQFGKPVTLSCSQTLNHNVMYWYQQKSSQAPKLLFHYYDKDFNNEADTPDNFQSRRPNTSFCFLDIRSPGLGDTAMYLCATRREYRVEKLFFGSGTQLSVL.

The chain recombines TRBV5-4 with TRBJ1-2, with 8 nucleotides matching TRBD1. Germline V gene lookup returns CDR1 SGHNT and CDR2 YYREEE (reference sequence). Trimming removed 0 bases from V and 6 bases from J; junction bases left unmatched: 4. CDR3 length equals 14 residues. CDR3 in DNA: TGTGCCAGCAGCTTGGGGACAGGGAAGGATGGCTACACCTTC. This encodes CASSLGTGKDGYTF.

The chain combines TRBV7-9 with TRBJ1-5, with D hard to call. CDR1 is SEHNR, CDR2 FQNEAQ, per germline (reference sequence). Trimming removed 5 bases from V and 7 bases from J, with 9 bases in between. The CDR3 runs to 12 residues. Here the CDR3 reads CASSQDNQPQHF. The CDR3 DNA reads as TGTGCCAGCAGCCAAGACAACCAGCCCCAGCATTTT. Complete variable domain (other parts from reference TRBV7-9 and TRBJ1-5): DTGVSQNPRHKITKRGQNVTFRCDPISEHNRLYWYRQTLGQGPEFLTYFQNEAQLEKSRLLSDRFSAERPKGSFSTLEIQRTEQGDSAMYLCASSQDNQPQHFGDGTRLSIL.

The chain employs TRBV3-1 (or the pseudogene TRBV3-2) and TRBJ1-5; a weak D match, TRBD1 (5 bases). Germline-derived CDR1 and CDR2 are LGHDT and YNNKEL (reference sequence). V was pared by 4 bases and J by 1 base, with 8 bases between. The CDR3 loop spans 14 amino acids. CDR3 protein: CASSPDSSNQPQHF. CDR3 DNA: TGTGCCAGCAGCCCCGACAGCAGCAATCAGCCCCAGCATTTT.